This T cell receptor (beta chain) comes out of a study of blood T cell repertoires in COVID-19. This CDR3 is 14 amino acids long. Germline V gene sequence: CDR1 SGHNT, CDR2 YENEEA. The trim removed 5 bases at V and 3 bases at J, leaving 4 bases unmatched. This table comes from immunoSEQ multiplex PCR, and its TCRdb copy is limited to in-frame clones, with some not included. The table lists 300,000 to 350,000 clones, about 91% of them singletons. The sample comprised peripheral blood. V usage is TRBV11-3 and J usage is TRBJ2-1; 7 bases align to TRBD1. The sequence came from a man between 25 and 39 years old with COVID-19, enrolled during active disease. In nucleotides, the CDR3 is TGTGCCAGCAGCGACAGGGATGGCTACAATGAGCAGTTCTTC. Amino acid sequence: CASSDRDGYNEQFF.